This T cell receptor (beta chain) appears in the sequencing data of a study of T cells in Graves' hyperthyroidism and ophthalmopathy. The CDR3 is 15 residues long. V lost 5 bases, J lost 7 bases, and 13 bases stayed unmatched. Concerning this clonotype itself: This may come from a read error, since a much larger clone is one base off.

Regions amplified from RNA transcripts were the TCR beta CDR3 regions. Researchers ran a first-round RT-PCR on the TCR CDR3 using the HTBI primer set. TCRdb passed the multiplex PCR reads through MiXCR, listing each CDR3 protein once. The table shows about 530,000 distinct CDR3 sequences, with roughly 17% occurring only once. Lactation, pregnancy, other autoimmune disease or uncontrolled infection led to exclusion of patients. The sequence came from a woman aged 18-30 years with Graves' ophthalmopathy. The rearrangement uses TRBV12-3 or TRBV12-4 and TRBJ2-5; 7 bases map to TRBD1. The sequencing sample was made of blood. The CDR3 sequence is CASSEVFSHRGTQYF. The DNA for the CDR3 is TGTGCCAGCAGTGAAGTTTTTAGTCACAGGGGGACCCAGTACTTC.